The following is a T cell receptor beta chain sequence with its context. Its antigen is unidentified. This CDR3 region has 14 residues. Germline CDR1 reads KGHDR; CDR2 reads SFDVKD. The data derive from a study of T cells expressing NK-cell markers. Study-wide background: Sorted CD3+CD56+NKG2C+, CD3+CD56+NKG2C- and CD3+CD56-NKG2C+ T-cell subsets were beta-chain profiled. Eight donors were sequenced, seven testing HCMV-seropositive and one testing seronegative. Study-level findings and limits: In a group of 5 to 7 donors, dominant NKG2C+ clonotypes represented about 1.0-7.5% of CD8+ T cells.

In generating TCR beta cDNA, 5'RACE template switching with UMIs was used. TCRdb reprocessed the 5' RACE reads and keeps a single row for each CDR3 protein, giving no DNA. The sample totals 300,000 to 500,000 distinct CDR3 sequences. The sequence derives from a woman aged 45 to 65 in good health. Sequenced input: blood T cells: a sorted CD56 or NKG2C T cell subset, CD4+ or CD8+ T cells, or bulk PBMC T cells (not recorded which). This chain uses TRBV24-1 with TRBJ2-1. CDR3 amino acids: CATSDSPNYNEQFF.